This TCR beta chain was sequenced during a study of cytomegalovirus exposure and HLA in healthy donors. The overall study: Drawn from HLA-typed donors, tens of millions of unique TCRs were held in an early data release. The study, taken as a whole, reports: Most of the TCR beta V segments (in an earlier analysis) were productive either about 87% or about 30% of the time. Generally TCR sequences proved uncommon, though certain public TCRs appeared in numerous donors. In all likelihood, a cluster of highly shared sequence variants was a sequencing artifact.

This clone has more than one count but fewer than ten. Its specificity is not known. In germline, CDR1 is SGHNT, CDR2 YENEEA. Trimming left V 5 bases short and J 5 bases short, with 10 bases between. The CDR3 runs 13 residues. 60 Vbeta and 13 Jbeta primers were used in PCR. The data were produced by immunoSEQ multiplex PCR, yet TCRdb's version contains in-frame clones alone and is incomplete. The profile shows 110,000 to 150,000 clones, roughly 82% of them singletons. This clonotype was obtained from a young man in good health and CMV-seropositive. The sample taken for sequencing was PBMCs. The V call is TRBV11-3, the J call TRBJ2-1; D is perhaps TRBD2 (5 bases). The DNA of the CDR3 is TGTGCCAGCAGCATAGGACTCAACAATGAGCAGTTCTTC. Protein sequence: CASSIGLNNEQFF.